This T cell receptor (beta chain) was obtained from a study of T cells in Graves' hyperthyroidism and ophthalmopathy. Background on the study: Blood from the periphery was taken at initial diagnosis, before any treatment.

The CDR3 loop spans 16 amino acids. Germline V gene lookup returns CDR1 LGHNT and CDR2 FRNRAP. Trimming cost V 7 bases and J 4 bases, with 19 bases left between them. Stable disease denoted Graves' hyperthyroidism without ophthalmopathy progression within 18 months. Thyroid ultrasound and orbital computed tomography, with clinical symptoms and serum thyroxine and TRAb, informed diagnoses. This clonotype was seen a few times. The TCR beta CDR3 regions underwent amplification using RNA transcripts as the source. When the TCR CDR3 underwent first-round RT-PCR, the HTBI primer set was used. In TCRdb, the multiplex PCR reads were re-called with MiXCR into one record per CDR3 protein. The table lists some 350,000 distinct CDR3 sequences, approximately 25% of them singletons.

The chain couples TRBV12-5 to TRBJ2-2, with a tentative D call TRBD1 (6 bases). The sample was blood. This receptor was taken from a man aged 50 or older with Graves' hyperthyroidism. CDR3 sequence: CASAPGLRGRTGELFF. The CDR3 DNA follows: TGTGCTAGTGCCCCTGGTCTCAGGGGCCGCACCGGGGAGCTGTTTTTT.